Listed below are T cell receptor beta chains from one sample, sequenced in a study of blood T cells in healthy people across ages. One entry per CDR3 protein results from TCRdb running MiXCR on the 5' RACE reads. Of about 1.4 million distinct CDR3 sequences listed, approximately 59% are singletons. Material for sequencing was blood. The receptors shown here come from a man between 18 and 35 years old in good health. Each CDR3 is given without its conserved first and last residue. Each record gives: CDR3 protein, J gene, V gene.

cdr3_aa: ASKFPSGVLSGTSGDNEQF
j_call: TRBJ2-1
v_call: TRBV6-2/TRBV6-3

cdr3_aa: ASSPTGGGVGEQY
j_call: TRBJ2-7
v_call: TRBV7-6

cdr3_aa: SELAGVEQF
j_call: TRBJ2-1
v_call: TRBV29-1

cdr3_aa: SAQDRNQPQH
j_call: TRBJ1-5
v_call: TRBV20-1

cdr3_aa: ASSQDLDSGVYEQY
j_call: TRBJ2-7
v_call: TRBV4-3

cdr3_aa: AGSEGLARTYEQY
j_call: TRBJ2-7
v_call: TRBV10-2

cdr3_aa: ASSELAAEQY
j_call: .
v_call: TRBV5-5

cdr3_aa: ASSLAGQGILGETQY
j_call: TRBJ2-5
v_call: TRBV5-5

cdr3_aa: ASSLLGANVLT
j_call: TRBJ2-6
v_call: TRBV12-3/TRBV12-4

cdr3_aa: ASGGDGGSQY
j_call: TRBJ2-4
v_call: TRBV9

cdr3_aa: ASSLGAGPRSEQF
j_call: TRBJ2-1
v_call: TRBV12-3/TRBV12-4

cdr3_aa: ASSLLQGRRDTGYT
j_call: TRBJ1-2
v_call: TRBV5-1

cdr3_aa: ASSSSAGNQPQH
j_call: TRBJ1-5
v_call: TRBV11-2

cdr3_aa: ASSLIPQTGDGYT
j_call: TRBJ1-2
v_call: TRBV5-1

cdr3_aa: ASSFGGPRTDTQY
j_call: TRBJ2-3
v_call: TRBV12-3/TRBV12-4

cdr3_aa: ASSLSGPRSPLH
j_call: TRBJ1-6
v_call: TRBV7-2

cdr3_aa: ASSQERLAGGLYNEQF
j_call: TRBJ2-1
v_call: TRBV3-1

cdr3_aa: ATQGGFNDEKLF
j_call: TRBJ1-4
v_call: TRBV7-9

cdr3_aa: ATSENRNPNYGYT
j_call: TRBJ1-2
v_call: TRBV15

cdr3_aa: ASRPEGGRNEQF
j_call: TRBJ2-1
v_call: TRBV4-1

cdr3_aa: SARKIGQETQY
j_call: TRBJ2-5
v_call: TRBV20-1

cdr3_aa: SARDPTLESQRTSVYNEQF
j_call: TRBJ2-1
v_call: TRBV20-1

cdr3_aa: ASSPAIGGLNSPLH
j_call: TRBJ1-6
v_call: TRBV28

cdr3_aa: ASSLGRTGADEKLF
j_call: TRBJ1-4
v_call: TRBV5-1

cdr3_aa: ASSLVSSAETQY
j_call: TRBJ2-5
v_call: TRBV7-9

cdr3_aa: AIFRDSTYEQY
j_call: TRBJ2-7
v_call: TRBV10-3

cdr3_aa: ASSYVGGGVDTQY
j_call: TRBJ2-3
v_call: TRBV6-5

cdr3_aa: ASSQEPGDNEQF
j_call: TRBJ2-1
v_call: TRBV4-1

cdr3_aa: ASSPVHRGRETQY
j_call: TRBJ2-5
v_call: TRBV7-2

cdr3_aa: ASSYTTGSGETQY
j_call: .
v_call: TRBV6-5

cdr3_aa: ASTLGPNYNEQF
j_call: TRBJ2-1
v_call: TRBV6-5

cdr3_aa: ASSQVSGSGANVLT
j_call: TRBJ2-6
v_call: TRBV4-3

cdr3_aa: ASSQGQLHNEQF
j_call: TRBJ2-1
v_call: TRBV9

cdr3_aa: ASSQPHGQGPYEQY
j_call: TRBJ2-7
v_call: TRBV27

cdr3_aa: ASMGRETQY
j_call: .
v_call: TRBV6-1

cdr3_aa: ASSLAGQGISYEQY
j_call: TRBJ2-7
v_call: TRBV13

cdr3_aa: ASQERRTDTQY
j_call: TRBJ2-3
v_call: TRBV6-1

cdr3_aa: SVGQSNQPQH
j_call: TRBJ1-5
v_call: TRBV29-1

cdr3_aa: ASSLEMTGAASPLH
j_call: TRBJ1-6
v_call: TRBV7-2

cdr3_aa: SVEEGYEQF
j_call: TRBJ2-1
v_call: TRBV29-1

cdr3_aa: ASSLGVGEAGNTIY
j_call: TRBJ1-3
v_call: TRBV7-6